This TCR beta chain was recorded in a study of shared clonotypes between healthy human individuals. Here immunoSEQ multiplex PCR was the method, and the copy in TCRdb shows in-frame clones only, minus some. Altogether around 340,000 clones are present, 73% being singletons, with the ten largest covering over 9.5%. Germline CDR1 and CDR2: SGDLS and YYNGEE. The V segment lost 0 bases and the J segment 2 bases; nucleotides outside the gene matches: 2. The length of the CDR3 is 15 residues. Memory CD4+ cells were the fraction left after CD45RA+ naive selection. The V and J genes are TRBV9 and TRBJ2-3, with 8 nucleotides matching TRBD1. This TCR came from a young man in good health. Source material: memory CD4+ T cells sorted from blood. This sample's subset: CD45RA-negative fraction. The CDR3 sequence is CASSVARGPTDTQYF. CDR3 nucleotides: TGTGCCAGCAGCGTAGCCAGGGGGCCCACAGATACGCAGTATTTT.